The 7 T cell receptor beta chains given below trace back to one sample, sequenced in a study of T-cell reconstitution after alpha-beta-depleted transplantation in children. Unique molecular identifiers were used to barcode this TCRbeta library. TCRdb called the PCR reads again in MiXCR, with one record for every CDR3 protein. The sample yields some 440,000 distinct CDR3 sequences, around 15% seen once. The source material was PBMCs, mostly from graft donor cells, sampled 360 days after TCRalphabeta/CD19-depleted stem cell transplant. The receptors stem from a boy under three years old who had a stem cell transplant for Wiskott-Aldrich syndrome, so the T cells may come from the graft donor.

There are a few counts of this clonotype. The rearrangement joins TRBV7-9 to TRBJ2-5, with TRBD2 identical over 7 bases. The V segment lost 3 bases and the J segment 7 bases; nucleotides outside the gene matches: 8. Germline CDR1 is SEHNR and CDR2 is FQNEAQ (reference sequence). The CDR3 extends over 14 amino acids. This chain's CDR3 is CASSFAGVEGTQYF. As DNA, the CDR3 is TGTGCCAGCAGCTTCGCGGGAGTGGAAGGGACCCAGTACTTC.

This clonotype was counted only a few times. V usage is TRBV2 and J usage is TRBJ2-7; TRBD1 matches at 9 bases. The CDR3 has 15 amino acids. The V segment lost 0 bases and the J segment 5 bases; nucleotides outside the gene matches: 5. The V gene's germline CDR1 is SNHLY and CDR2 FYNNEI. CDR3: CASSEAGTGKNEQYF. CDR3 nucleotide sequence: TGTGCCAGCAGTGAAGCCGGGACAGGGAAGAACGAGCAGTACTTC.

CDR3 bases: TGCGCCAGCAGAACTTACAGGGGATCGCAAACCGGGGAGCTGTTTTTT. It codes for CASRTYRGSQTGELFF. The rearrangement joins TRBV5-1 to TRBJ2-2; 7 bases match TRBD1. CDR3 length: 16 residues. CDR1 SGHRS and CDR2 YFSETQ come from the germline V gene. Unmatched junction bases numbered 12, after V lost 5 bases and J lost 5 bases.

This clonotype was recorded a few times. The chain recombines TRBV7-2 with TRBJ2-4; the D gene is possibly TRBD2 (5 bases). Trimming removed 2 bases from V and 11 bases from J, with 13 bases in between. Looked up from germline, CDR1 is SGHTA and CDR2 is FQGNSA. The CDR3 totals 13 residues. The CDR3 DNA reads as TGTGCCAGCAGCTTAAGGTTGCGGGCCCTTCAGTACTTC. Translated: CASSLRLRALQYF.

The CDR3 protein is CASSRTGDRADTQYF. In nucleotides, the CDR3 is TGCGCCAGCAGCAGGACAGGCGACAGAGCAGATACGCAGTATTTT. The genes are TRBV5-1 and TRBJ2-3; 7 positions agree with TRBD1. V trimming: 4 bases; J trimming: 4 bases; junction bases outside the gene matches: 9. The CDR3 is 15 amino acids. Germline CDR1 SGHRS, CDR2 YFSETQ.

This chain joins TRBV7-2 and TRBJ2-1; D may be TRBD2 (6 bases). Germline V gives CDR1 SGHTA, CDR2 FQGNSA. V dropped 11 bases and J dropped 6 bases, with 23 bases sitting between them. The CDR3 is made up of 15 amino acids. CDR3 protein: CADSSLGPRGNEQFF. The CDR3 DNA is TGTGCCGACAGCAGCTTGGGACCGCGGGGCAATGAGCAGTTCTTC.

This clonotype was picked up a small number of times. The chain employs TRBV6-2 or TRBV6-3 and TRBJ2-7; tentative D call: TRBD2 (5 bases). The CDR3 contains 16 residues. Deletions cut 2 bases from V and 2 bases from J, with 16 bases between. The germline CDR1 and CDR2 sequences are MNHEY and SVGEGT. This CDR3 is CASSYAFLGLAYEQYF. The CDR3 bases are TGTGCCAGCAGTTACGCGTTCCTAGGACTCGCCTACGAGCAGTACTTC.